This T cell receptor beta chain was captured by sequencing in a study of blood T cell repertoires in COVID-19. The assay was immunoSEQ multiplex PCR, and TCRdb's table has in-frame clones only and misses some. The data contain some 290,000 clones, about 90% of them singletons. J was trimmed by 5 bases and V by 5 bases; bases with no gene match: 12. The CDR3 extends over 16 amino acids. The germline V gene encodes CDR1 SGHAT and CDR2 FQNNGV. This sequence originates from a woman in her thirties with COVID-19, enrolled during active disease. The sequenced sample was peripheral blood. The chain is built from TRBV11-2 and TRBJ2-1; the match to TRBD1 covers 7 bases. The CDR3 nucleotides are TGTGCCAGCAGCCCCCAGGCGCGACAGGGTAACAATGAGCAGTTCTTC. It specifies CASSPQARQGNNEQFF.